This T cell receptor (beta chain) was captured by sequencing in a study of CD8+CD57+ T cells in acquired aplastic anemia. Looking at the study overall: Mean DNA quantity obtained from sorted CD4+ and CD8+ cells was around 3.2 ug. Study-level results: Patients did not significantly differ from controls in CD8+ Simpson's diversity.

Profiles of TCR beta VDJ and CDR3 were generated from a genomic DNA template. Each CDR3 protein gets one entry after TCRdb re-called the reads with MiXCR. The sample consists of roughly 500,000 distinct CDR3 sequences, less than 35% of them appearing once. Ten or more counts support this clonotype. Its antigen is unidentified. Germline CDR1 and CDR2: WSHSY and SAAADI. This CDR3 has 13 amino acids. Deletions cut 2 bases from V and 2 bases from J, with 7 bases between. Selection for sequencing was limited to patients who had shown CD8+CD57+ cell expansion by flow cytometry. None of the patients had been given any therapy when their blood was sampled.

The origin of this receptor is a human donor with aplastic anemia. The chain employs TRBV10-2 and TRBJ2-7; tentatively, D is TRBD1 or TRBD2 (5 bases each). The sample was sorted CD4+, CD8+, or CD8+CD57+ T cells (not recorded which) from PBMCs. CDR3 amino acids: CASSEGGPYEQYF. CDR3 bases: TGCGCCAGCAGTGAGGGGGGACCCTACGAGCAGTACTTC.